This is a list of T cell receptor beta chains from one sample in a study of blood T cell repertoires in COVID-19. The method was immunoSEQ multiplex PCR; TCRdb's version includes in-frame clones alone and lacks a portion of them. Found here are 100,000 or so clones, approximately 69% of them singletons; the top ten hold approximately 6.3%. The sample taken for sequencing was peripheral blood. Receptors were obtained from a man of 80 years or more with acute or convalescent COVID-19. Each CDR3 is given with its conserved first and last residue. D genes are given only for firm matches. Rows give clone size only sometimes, using once, few, many, or a class for an expanded clone.

- | TRBJ1-3 | TRBV6-6 | - | TGTGCCAGCATTACGGGTTGGGGCAGAAACACCATATATTTT | CASITGWGRNTIYF
- | TRBJ2-1 | TRBV11-2 | - | TGTGCCAGCAGCACGGAGTGGTCGGTCTCCTACAATGAGCAGTTCTTC | CASSTEWSVSYNEQFF
- | TRBJ2-1 | TRBV7-2 | TRBD2 | TGTGCCAGCAGCTTAGGACTAGCGGGGTACAATGAGCAGTTCTTC | CASSLGLAGYNEQFF
- | TRBJ2-7 | TRBV6-2/TRBV6-3 | - | TGTGCCAGCAGTTACACCGACAGGCGAGTTATCGAGCAGTACTTC | CASSYTDRRVIEQYF
once | TRBJ2-7 | TRBV19 | - | TGTGCCAGTAGGCCGTTAGGAGCGGGTGAGAACGAGCAGTACTTC | CASRPLGAGENEQYF
- | TRBJ1-2 | TRBV2 | TRBD1 | TGTGCCAGCCTGGGACAGAACTATGGCTACACCTTC | CASLGQNYGYTF
once | TRBJ1-1 | TRBV4-2 | - | TGTGCCAGCAGCCCCGGGGATCACACTGAAGCTTTCTTT | CASSPGDHTEAFF
- | TRBJ2-5 | TRBV6-2/TRBV6-3 | TRBD2 | TGTGCCAGCAGTTCGGGACTAGCCCTCCCAGAGACCCAGTACTTC | CASSSGLALPETQYF
once | TRBJ2-2 | TRBV7-8 | - | TGTGCCAGCAGCCCTAGTGTCCGGGAGCTGTTTTTT | CASSPSVRELFF
- | TRBJ2-7 | TRBV4-3 | - | TGCGCCAGCAGCCAAGATTTGGCTAGCTACGAGCAGTACTTC | CASSQDLASYEQYF
- | TRBJ1-1 | TRBV5-4 | - | TGTGCCAGCAGCTTCGAGTGGGGAGGGACTGAAGCTTTCTTT | CASSFEWGGTEAFF
- | TRBJ2-2 | TRBV27 | TRBD2 | TGTGCCAGCAGTACGTCCTACCTACTAGCGTCAGCCGGGGAGCTGTTTTTT | CASSTSYLLASAGELFF
- | TRBJ1-6 | TRBV14 | - | TGTGCCAGCAGCCCCGACATTGTAGGTTCACCCCTCCACTTT | CASSPDIVGSPLHF
- | TRBJ2-2 | TRBV29-1 | - | TGCAGCGCACGGTCTTACACCGGGGAGCTGTTTTTT | CSARSYTGELFF
many | TRBJ1-2 | TRBV11-2 | TRBD1 | TGTGCCAGCAGCCCCCGACAGGGCACAGATGGCTACACCTTC | CASSPRQGTDGYTF
- | TRBJ2-5 | TRBV28 | - | TGTGCCAGCAGCCTCCTCCTGTACCAAGAGACCCAGTACTTC | CASSLLLYQETQYF
- | TRBJ2-1 | TRBV11-3 | TRBD2 | TGTGCCAGCAGCTCGATGACTAGCGGGAGGATCAATGAGCAGTTCTTC | CASSSMTSGRINEQFF
- | TRBJ2-7 | TRBV21-1 | - | TGTGCCAGCAGCAAACAGGGCGAGCAGTACTTC | CASSKQGEQYF
- | TRBJ2-7 | TRBV19 | TRBD1 | TGTGCCAGTAGTCCCGACAGGGCCACCCTCTACGAGCAGTACTTC | CASSPDRATLYEQYF
- | TRBJ1-1 | TRBV9 | - | TGTGCCAGCAGCGTAGATTGGGTAGGGGGTGAAGCTTTCTTT | CASSVDWVGGEAFF
few | TRBJ2-1 | TRBV4-1 | TRBD2 | TGCGCCAGCAGCCAAGTCGGTCTAGCGGAGAGGAATGAGCAGTTCTTC | CASSQVGLAERNEQFF
- | TRBJ2-7 | TRBV3-1/TRBV3-2 | - | TGTGCCAGCAGCCAAGACCATTACCAGGTCTACGAGCAGTACTTC | CASSQDHYQVYEQYF
- | TRBJ2-3 | TRBV29-1 | TRBD1 | TGCAGCGTTGATTTTGGACAGGGGGGGGATACGCAGTATTTT | CSVDFGQGGDTQYF
few | TRBJ1-1 | TRBV2 | TRBD1 | TGTGCCAGCAGTAACAGGGGATACACTGAAGCTTTCTTT | CASSNRGYTEAFF
- | TRBJ1-2 | TRBV18 | - | TGTGCCAGCTCACCAACCAGGGAGGTTGGCTACACCTTC | CASSPTREVGYTF
- | TRBJ1-2 | TRBV5-4 | - | TGTGCCAGCAGCTTGCAGGGAAACTATGGCTACACCTTC | CASSLQGNYGYTF
- | TRBJ2-1 | TRBV18 | - | TGTGCCAGCTCACCCTCAGGGGAGACTGAGCAGTTCTTC | CASSPSGETEQFF
few | TRBJ1-5 | TRBV19 | - | TGTGCCAGCGAGGGGGGGGCAGGGGTCGGCAATCAGCCCCAGCATTTT | CASEGGAGVGNQPQHF
- | TRBJ2-7 | TRBV19 | - | TGTGCCAGTAGTATAGAAGGAGGACCTCGCGAGCAGTACTTC | CASSIEGGPREQYF
few | TRBJ2-2 | TRBV6-2/TRBV6-3 | - | TGTGCCAGCAACCCCCCAGGAAAATCTACGAACACCGGGGAGCTGTTTTTT | CASNPPGKSTNTGELFF
once | TRBJ2-2 | TRBV18 | TRBD1 | TGTGCCAGCTCATCGGGGACAGGGGACACCGGGGAGCTGTTTTTT | CASSSGTGDTGELFF
- | TRBJ2-7 | TRBV13 | TRBD1 | TGTGCCAGCAGCTTAGACCAGACAGGGCCCTACGAGCAGTACTTC | CASSLDQTGPYEQYF
- | TRBJ1-1 | TRBV27 | - | TGTGCCAGCAGTCTGGTCCCAGGTGGGGCAAACACTGAAGCTTTCTTT | CASSLVPGGANTEAFF
once | TRBJ2-3 | TRBV2 | TRBD2 | TGTGCCAGCAGTCCTCAACTAGCGGGAAGGACAGATACGCAGTATTTT | CASSPQLAGRTDTQYF
- | TRBJ1-1 | TRBV30 | - | TGTGCCTGGAGTCGTTATACAGGGAACACTGAAGCTTTCTTT | CAWSRYTGNTEAFF
- | TRBJ2-7 | TRBV2 | TRBD1 | TGTGCCAGCAGTCAGGGGACAGGGCCCGCCTACGAGCAGTACTTC | CASSQGTGPAYEQYF
- | TRBJ2-1 | TRBV14 | TRBD2 | TGTGCCAGCAGCACCCGGACTAGCGGGAGTTCTATTTACAATGAGCAGTTCTTC | CASSTRTSGSSIYNEQFF
- | TRBJ1-2 | TRBV7-9 | - | TGTGCCAGCAGCTTGGGGAGGGCAGGGGAAGGCTACACCTTC | CASSLGRAGEGYTF
many | TRBJ2-7 | TRBV19 | - | TGTGCCAGTAACCCGGGACATCCCTACGAGCAGTACTTC | CASNPGHPYEQYF
- | TRBJ1-6 | TRBV5-1 | TRBD1 | TGCGCCAGCAGCTCTCCCACGACAGGGGTGGATTCACCCCTCCACTTT | CASSSPTTGVDSPLHF
- | TRBJ2-7 | TRBV19 | - | TGTGCCAGTAGTCCCGGCAACAGCGGCTCCTACGAGCAGTACTTC | CASSPGNSGSYEQYF
- | TRBJ2-7 | TRBV5-1 | - | TGCGCCAGCAGCTTGGACTCCCCGTACTACGCTGAGCAGTACTTC | CASSLDSPYYAEQYF
many | TRBJ1-1 | TRBV11-1 | - | TGTGCCAGCAGCTTAGGTTCCCAGGGGCGAGGCACTGAAGCTTTCTTT | CASSLGSQGRGTEAFF
- | TRBJ1-5 | TRBV19 | - | TGTGCCAGTTCTAGGACATTTCGTGATCAGCCCCAGCATTTT | CASSRTFRDQPQHF
- | TRBJ2-5 | TRBV6-5 | - | TGTGCCAGCAGTTCGACAGGCCAGGAGACCCAGTACTTC | CASSSTGQETQYF
few | TRBJ2-2 | TRBV9 | - | TGTGCCAGCAGCGTAAACAGATACACCGGGGAGCTGTTTTTT | CASSVNRYTGELFF
few | TRBJ1-6 | TRBV28 | - | TGTGCCAGCATATCTACAGTCGCCTACTATAATTCACCCCTCCACTTT | CASISTVAYYNSPLHF
- | TRBJ1-5 | TRBV10-3 | - | TGTGCCATCAGGGGAGGGTTCAATCAGCCCCAGCATTTT | CAIRGGFNQPQHF